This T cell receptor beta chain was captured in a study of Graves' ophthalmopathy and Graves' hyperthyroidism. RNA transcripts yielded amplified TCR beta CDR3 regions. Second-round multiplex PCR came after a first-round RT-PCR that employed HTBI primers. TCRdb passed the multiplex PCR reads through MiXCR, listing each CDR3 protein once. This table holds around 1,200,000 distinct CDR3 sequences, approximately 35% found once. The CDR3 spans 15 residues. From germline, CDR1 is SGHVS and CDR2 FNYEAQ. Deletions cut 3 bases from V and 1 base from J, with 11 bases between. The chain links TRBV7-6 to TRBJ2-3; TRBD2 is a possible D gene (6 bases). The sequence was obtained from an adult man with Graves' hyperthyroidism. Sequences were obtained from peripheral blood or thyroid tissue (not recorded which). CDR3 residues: CASSFSSAGTDTQYF. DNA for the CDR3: TGTGCCAGCAGCTTTTCTAGCGCGGGCACAGATACGCAGTATTTT.